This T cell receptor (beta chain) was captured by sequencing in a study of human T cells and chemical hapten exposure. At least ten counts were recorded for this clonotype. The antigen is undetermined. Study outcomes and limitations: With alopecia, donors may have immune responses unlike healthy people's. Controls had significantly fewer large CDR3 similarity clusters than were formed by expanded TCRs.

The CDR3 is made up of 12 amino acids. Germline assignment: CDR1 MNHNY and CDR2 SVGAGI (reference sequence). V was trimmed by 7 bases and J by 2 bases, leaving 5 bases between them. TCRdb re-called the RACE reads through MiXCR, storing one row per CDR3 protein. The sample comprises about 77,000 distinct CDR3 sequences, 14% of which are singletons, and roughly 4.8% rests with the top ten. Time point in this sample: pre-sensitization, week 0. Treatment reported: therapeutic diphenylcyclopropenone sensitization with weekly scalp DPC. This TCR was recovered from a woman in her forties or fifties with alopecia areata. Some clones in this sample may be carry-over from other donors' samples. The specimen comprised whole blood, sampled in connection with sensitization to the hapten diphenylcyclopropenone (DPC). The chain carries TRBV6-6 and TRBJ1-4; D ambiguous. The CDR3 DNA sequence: TGTGCCAGCACGATGACTAATGAAAAACTGTTTTTT. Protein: CASTMTNEKLFF.